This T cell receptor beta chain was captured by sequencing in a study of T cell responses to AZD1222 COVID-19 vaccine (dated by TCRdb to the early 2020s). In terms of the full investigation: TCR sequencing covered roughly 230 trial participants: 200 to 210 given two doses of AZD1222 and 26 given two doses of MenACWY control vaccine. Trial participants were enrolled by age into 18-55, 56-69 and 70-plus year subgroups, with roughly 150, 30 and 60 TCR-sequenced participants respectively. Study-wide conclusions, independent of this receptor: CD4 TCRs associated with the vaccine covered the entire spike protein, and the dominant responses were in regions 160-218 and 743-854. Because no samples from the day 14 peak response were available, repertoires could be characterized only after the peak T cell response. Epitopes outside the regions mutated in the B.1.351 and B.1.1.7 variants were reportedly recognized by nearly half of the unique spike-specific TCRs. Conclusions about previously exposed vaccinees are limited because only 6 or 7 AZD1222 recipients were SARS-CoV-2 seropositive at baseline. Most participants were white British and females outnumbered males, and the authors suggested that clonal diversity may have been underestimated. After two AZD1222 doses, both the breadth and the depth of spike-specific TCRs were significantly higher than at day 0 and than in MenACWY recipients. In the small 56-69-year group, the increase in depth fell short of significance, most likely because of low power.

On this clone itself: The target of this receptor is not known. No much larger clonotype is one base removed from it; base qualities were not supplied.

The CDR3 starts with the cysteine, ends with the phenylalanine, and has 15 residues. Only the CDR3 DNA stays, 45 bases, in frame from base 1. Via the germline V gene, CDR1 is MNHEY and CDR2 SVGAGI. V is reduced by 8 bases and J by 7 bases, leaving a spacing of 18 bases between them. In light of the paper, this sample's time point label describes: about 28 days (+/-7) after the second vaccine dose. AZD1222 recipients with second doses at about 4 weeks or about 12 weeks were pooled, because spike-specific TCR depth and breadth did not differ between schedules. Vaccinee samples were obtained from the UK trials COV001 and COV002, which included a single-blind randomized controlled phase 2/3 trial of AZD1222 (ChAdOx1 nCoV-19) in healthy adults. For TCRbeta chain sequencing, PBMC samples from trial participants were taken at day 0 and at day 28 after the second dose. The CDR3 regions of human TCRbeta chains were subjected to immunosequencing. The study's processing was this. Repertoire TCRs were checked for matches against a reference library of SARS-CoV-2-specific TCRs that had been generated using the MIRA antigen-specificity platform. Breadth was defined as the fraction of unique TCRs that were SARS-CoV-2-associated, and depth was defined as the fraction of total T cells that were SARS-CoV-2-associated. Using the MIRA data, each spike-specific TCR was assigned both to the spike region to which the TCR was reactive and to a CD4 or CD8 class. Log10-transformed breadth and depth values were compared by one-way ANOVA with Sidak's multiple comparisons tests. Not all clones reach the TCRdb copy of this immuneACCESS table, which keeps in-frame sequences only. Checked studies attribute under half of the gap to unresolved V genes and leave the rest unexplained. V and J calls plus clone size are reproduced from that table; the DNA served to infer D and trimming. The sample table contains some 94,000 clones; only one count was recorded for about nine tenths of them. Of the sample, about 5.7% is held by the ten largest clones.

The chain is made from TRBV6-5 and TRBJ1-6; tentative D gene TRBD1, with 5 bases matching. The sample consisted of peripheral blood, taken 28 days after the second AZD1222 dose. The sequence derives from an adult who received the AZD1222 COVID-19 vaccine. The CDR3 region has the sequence CASGLIGGGNSPLHF. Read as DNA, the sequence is TGTGCCAGCGGGCTAATTGGGGGTGGGAATTCACCCCTCCACTTT.